This TCR beta chain was sequenced in a study of CD8+CD57+ T cells in acquired aplastic anemia. Study-level information: Sorted CD4+ and CD8+ cells gave a mean 3.2 ug DNA, range roughly 0.2 to 27.4 ug.

This clonotype was found many times. Its antigen is currently unknown. Study outcomes and limitations: The number of CD8+ CDR3 sequences shared by patients and controls was around 30.

Patients chosen for sequencing had shown CD8+CD57+ cell expansion by flow cytometry. CDR3 length: 21 amino acids. V was cut by 1 base and J by 0 bases, with 22 bases left in between. TCR beta VDJ and CDR3 profiling used genomic DNA as template. TCRdb re-analysed the reads in MiXCR, keeping a single row per CDR3 protein. The table records about 160,000 distinct CDR3 sequences, roughly 48% of them present only once. The sequenced sample consisted of sorted CD4+, CD8+, or CD8+CD57+ T cells (not recorded which) from PBMCs. The gene calls are TRBV12-3 or TRBV12-4 and TRBJ2-6; possible D gene TRBD1, 5 bases. This clonotype originated in a human donor with aplastic anemia. CDR3 sequence reads: CASSLGRVPRVGNSGANVLTF. Here the CDR3 DNA reads TGTGCCAGCAGTTTAGGCAGGGTCCCTAGGGTTGGGAACTCTGGGGCCAACGTCCTGACTTTC.